The rows below give T cell receptor beta chains drawn from one sample of a study of vaccination effects on CD4 cells after COVID-19. Profiled with immunoSEQ multiplex PCR; TCRdb holds only in-frame clones, not every one. The data contain 65,000 to 90,000 clones, roughly 79% of them seen just once; the ten biggest clones take up about 3.2%. What these receptors recognize is not known. Sequenced here: CD4+ T cells from PBMCs cultured with HCoV-NL63 spike peptides, sampled before COVID-19 vaccination. The receptors here all came from a human donor who received a COVID-19 vaccine. Both conserved end residues are part of each CDR3. D genes are given only for firm matches.

j_call v_call d_call cdr3_aa
TRBJ1-2 TRBV5-6 - CASSLNGPFAF
TRBJ1-2 TRBV6-5 - CASLRDGGVGYTF
TRBJ1-2 TRBV6-5 - CASSLNPTGSYGYTF
TRBJ1-3 TRBV11-2 - CASSLTWEGGSGNTIYF
TRBJ1-5 TRBV3-1/TRBV3-2 - CASSQGWQGSNQPQHF
TRBJ2-5 TRBV6-2/TRBV6-3 TRBD2 CASSSARLAGGRLETQYF
TRBJ2-2 TRBV5-1 - CASSFNTGELFF
TRBJ2-5 TRBV5-1 - CASSRSGAMGETQYF
TRBJ1-2 TRBV7-2 TRBD1 CASSFDREDGYTF
TRBJ1-5 TRBV28 - CASREQGFQPQHF
TRBJ1-3 TRBV15 - CATSRDNGPSSGNTIYF
TRBJ2-3 TRBV6-2/TRBV6-3 - CASSSHNSGPSTDTQYF
TRBJ1-1 TRBV24-1 - CATSEPGANTEAFF